This TCR beta chain was documented in a study of shared clonotypes between healthy human individuals. Overall study results and limits: All-four-donor shared clonotypes had higher generation probabilities than non-shared clonotypes did.

In its sample, this clone was seen a few times. Its specificity is unknown. This CDR3 is 16 amino acids long. The V end was cut by 3 bases, the J end by 4 bases, with 17 bases between. The germline V gene has CDR1 KGHSH and CDR2 LQKENI. From CD4+ cells came CD45RA+ naive and CD45RA-negative memory subsets. Generated by immunoSEQ multiplex PCR, the TCRdb table keeps only in-frame clones and is missing some. This sample has about 680,000 clones, with more than 70% found just once. The receptor's source is a woman in her twenties or thirties in good health. The sample was memory CD4+ T cells sorted from blood. The subset was: CD45RA-negative fraction. The chain joins TRBV18 to TRBJ2-3; D possibly matches TRBD1 or TRBD2 (5 bases each). The CDR3 reads CASSPSMGRPPDTQYF. For the CDR3, the DNA is TGTGCCAGCTCACCTTCAATGGGACGTCCCCCAGATACGCAGTATTTT.